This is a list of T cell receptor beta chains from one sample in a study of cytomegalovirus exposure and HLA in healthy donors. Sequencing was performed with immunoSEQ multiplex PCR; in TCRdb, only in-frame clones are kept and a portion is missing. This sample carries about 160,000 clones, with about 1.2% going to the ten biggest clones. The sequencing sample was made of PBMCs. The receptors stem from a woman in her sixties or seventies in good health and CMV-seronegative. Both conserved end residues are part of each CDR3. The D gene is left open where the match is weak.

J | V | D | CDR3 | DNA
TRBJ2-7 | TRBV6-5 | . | CASSSGSYEQYF | TGTGCCAGCAGTTCCGGCTCCTACGAGCAGTACTTC
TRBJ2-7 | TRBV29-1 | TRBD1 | CSVVQFDRAEQYF | TGCAGCGTGGTACAATTCGACAGGGCCGAGCAGTACTTC
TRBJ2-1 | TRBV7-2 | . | CASSPSWPSYNEQFF | TGTGCCAGCAGCCCATCCTGGCCCTCCTACAATGAGCAGTTCTTC
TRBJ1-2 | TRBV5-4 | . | CASSLVGGYYGYTF | TGTGCCAGCAGCTTGGTGGGGGGTTACTATGGCTACACCTTC
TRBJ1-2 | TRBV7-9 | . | CASSLDSNYGYTF | TGTGCCAGCAGCTTAGACAGTAACTATGGCTACACCTTC
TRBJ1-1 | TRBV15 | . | CATSRDRHYYNTEAFF | TGTGCCACCAGCAGGGACAGACATTATTATAACACTGAAGCTTTCTTT
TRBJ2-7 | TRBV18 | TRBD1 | CASSPGQDRVYEQYF | TGTGCCAGCTCACCGGGTCAGGACAGGGTTTACGAGCAGTACTTC
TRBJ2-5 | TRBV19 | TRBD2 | CASSPLLAGGRETQYF | TGTGCCAGTAGCCCATTACTAGCGGGAGGTAGGGAGACCCAGTACTTC
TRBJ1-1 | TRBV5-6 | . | CASSLGGGDTEAFF | TGTGCCAGCAGCTTGGGAGGGGGGGACACTGAAGCTTTCTTT
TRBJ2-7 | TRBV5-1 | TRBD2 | CASSLDYGGAREQYF | TGCGCCAGCAGCTTGGACTACGGGGGGGCCCGCGAGCAGTACTTC
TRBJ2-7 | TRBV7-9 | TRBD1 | CASSIEGQSYEQYF | TGTGCCAGCAGCATAGAGGGACAGAGCTACGAGCAGTACTTC